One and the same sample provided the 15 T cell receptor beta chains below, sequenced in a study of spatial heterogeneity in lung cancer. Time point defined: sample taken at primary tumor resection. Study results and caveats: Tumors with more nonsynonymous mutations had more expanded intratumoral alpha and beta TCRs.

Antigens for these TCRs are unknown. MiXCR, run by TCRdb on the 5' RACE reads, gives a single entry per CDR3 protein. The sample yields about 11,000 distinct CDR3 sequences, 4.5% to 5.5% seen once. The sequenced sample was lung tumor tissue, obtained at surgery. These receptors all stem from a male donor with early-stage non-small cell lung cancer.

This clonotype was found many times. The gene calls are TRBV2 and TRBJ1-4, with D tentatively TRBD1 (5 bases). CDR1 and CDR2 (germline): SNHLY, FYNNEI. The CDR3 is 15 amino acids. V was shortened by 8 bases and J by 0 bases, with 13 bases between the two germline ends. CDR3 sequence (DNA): TGTGCCAGCTCCCTGGGAGGGGCAACTAATGAAAAACTGTTTTTT. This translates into CASSLGGATNEKLFF.

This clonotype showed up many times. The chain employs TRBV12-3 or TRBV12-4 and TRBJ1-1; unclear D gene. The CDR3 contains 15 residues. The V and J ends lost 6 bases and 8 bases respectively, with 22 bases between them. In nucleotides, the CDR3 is TGTGCCAGCAGCCTTAGTCCCCCGAGGGAAGGAGAAGCTTTCTTT. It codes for CASSLSPPREGEAFF.

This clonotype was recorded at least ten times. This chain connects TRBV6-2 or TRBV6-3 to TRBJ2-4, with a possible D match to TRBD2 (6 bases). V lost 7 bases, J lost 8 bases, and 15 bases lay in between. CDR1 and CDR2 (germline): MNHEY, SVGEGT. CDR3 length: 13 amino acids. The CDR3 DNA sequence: TGTGCCAGCAACACCCCGGGGGTCGACATTCAGTACTTC. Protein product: CASNTPGVDIQYF.

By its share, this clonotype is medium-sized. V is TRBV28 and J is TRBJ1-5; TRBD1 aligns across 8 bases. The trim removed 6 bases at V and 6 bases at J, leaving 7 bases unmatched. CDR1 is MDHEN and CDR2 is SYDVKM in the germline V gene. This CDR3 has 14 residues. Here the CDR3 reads CASRPGQGGQPQHF. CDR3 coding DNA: TGTGCCAGCAGACCCGGACAGGGCGGTCAGCCCCAGCATTTT.

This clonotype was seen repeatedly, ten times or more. CDR3 sequence reads: CASSDGPPRDEQYF. In nucleotides, the CDR3 is TGTGCCAGCAGTGATGGACCCCCTCGGGACGAGCAGTACTTC. The V and J genes are TRBV2 and TRBJ2-7; D gene unclear. Germline V gives CDR1 SNHLY, CDR2 FYNNEI. The CDR3 is 14 amino acids. V was clipped by 3 bases and J by 5 bases, with 14 bases between them.

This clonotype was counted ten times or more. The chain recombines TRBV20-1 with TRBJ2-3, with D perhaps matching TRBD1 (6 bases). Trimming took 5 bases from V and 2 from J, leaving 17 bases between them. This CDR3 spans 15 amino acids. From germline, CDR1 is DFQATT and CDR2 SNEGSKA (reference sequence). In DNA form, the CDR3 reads TGCAGTGCTGACACAGGGCCGCAATACACAGATACGCAGTATTTT. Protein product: CSADTGPQYTDTQYF.

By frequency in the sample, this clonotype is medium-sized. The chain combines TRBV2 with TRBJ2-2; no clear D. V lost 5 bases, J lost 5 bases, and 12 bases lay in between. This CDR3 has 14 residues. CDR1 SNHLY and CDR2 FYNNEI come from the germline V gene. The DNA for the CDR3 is TGTGCCAGCAGTTCGGGTAGCAGGACCGGGGAGCTGTTTTTT. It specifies CASSSGSRTGELFF.

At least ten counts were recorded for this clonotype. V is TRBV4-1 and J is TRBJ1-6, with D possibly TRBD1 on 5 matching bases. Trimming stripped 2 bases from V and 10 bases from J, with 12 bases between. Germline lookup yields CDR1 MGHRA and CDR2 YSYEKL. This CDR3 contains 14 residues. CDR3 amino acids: CASSQSTVGSPLHF. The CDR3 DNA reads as TGCGCCAGCAGCCAATCGACAGTCGGGTCACCCCTCCACTTT.

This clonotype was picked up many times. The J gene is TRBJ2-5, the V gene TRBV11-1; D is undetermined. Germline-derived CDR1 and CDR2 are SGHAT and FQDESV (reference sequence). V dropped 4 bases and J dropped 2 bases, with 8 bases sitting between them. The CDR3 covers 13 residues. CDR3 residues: CASSYSLQETQYF. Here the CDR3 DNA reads TGTGCCAGCAGCTACTCGTTACAAGAGACCCAGTACTTC.

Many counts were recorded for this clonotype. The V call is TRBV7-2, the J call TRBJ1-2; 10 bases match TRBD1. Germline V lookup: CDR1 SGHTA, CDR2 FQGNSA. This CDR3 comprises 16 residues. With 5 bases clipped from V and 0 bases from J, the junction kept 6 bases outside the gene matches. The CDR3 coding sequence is TGTGCCAGCAGCCCCAGACAGGGGGCCTCTAACTATGGCTACACCTTC. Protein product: CASSPRQGASNYGYTF.

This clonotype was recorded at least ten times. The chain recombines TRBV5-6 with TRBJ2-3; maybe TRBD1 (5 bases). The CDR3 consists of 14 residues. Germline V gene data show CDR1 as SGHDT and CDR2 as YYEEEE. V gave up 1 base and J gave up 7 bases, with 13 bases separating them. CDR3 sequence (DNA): TGTGCCAGCAGCTTGAGATGGGCGGACAATACGCAGTATTTT. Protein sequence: CASSLRWADNTQYF.

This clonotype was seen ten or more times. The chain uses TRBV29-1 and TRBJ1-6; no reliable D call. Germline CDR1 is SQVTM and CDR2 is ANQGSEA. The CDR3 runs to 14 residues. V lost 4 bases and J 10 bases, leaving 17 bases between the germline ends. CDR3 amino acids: CSVAGESPNSPLHF. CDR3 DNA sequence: TGCAGCGTTGCCGGGGAGAGCCCTAACTCACCCCTCCACTTT.

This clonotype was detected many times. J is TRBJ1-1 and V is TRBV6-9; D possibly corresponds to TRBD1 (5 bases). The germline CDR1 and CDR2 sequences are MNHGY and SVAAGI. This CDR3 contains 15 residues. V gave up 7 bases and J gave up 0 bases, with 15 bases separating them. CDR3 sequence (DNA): TGTGCCAGCACCCACGGGAGGGACCTGAACACTGAAGCTTTCTTT. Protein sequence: CASTHGRDLNTEAFF.

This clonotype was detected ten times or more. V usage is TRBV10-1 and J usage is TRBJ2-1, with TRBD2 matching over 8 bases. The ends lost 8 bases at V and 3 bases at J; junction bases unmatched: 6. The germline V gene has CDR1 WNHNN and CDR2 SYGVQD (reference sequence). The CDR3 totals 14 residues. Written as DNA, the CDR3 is TGCGCCAGCTCTAAGGGGACTAGCTACAATGAGCAGTTCTTC. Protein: CASSKGTSYNEQFF.

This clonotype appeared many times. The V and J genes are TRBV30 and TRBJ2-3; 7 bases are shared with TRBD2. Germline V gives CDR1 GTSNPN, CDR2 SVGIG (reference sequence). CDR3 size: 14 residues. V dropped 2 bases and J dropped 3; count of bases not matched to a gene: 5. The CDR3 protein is CAWSRGGRTDTQYF. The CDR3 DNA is TGTGCCTGGAGTCGGGGCGGGAGAACAGATACGCAGTATTTT.